These 15 T cell receptor beta chains originate from one sample sequenced in a study of T cell responses to AZD1222 COVID-19 vaccine. Profiling relied on immunoSEQ multiplex PCR, and the TCRdb table lists in-frame clones only, not all of them. The sample shows fewer than 120,000 clones, about 95% of them seen only once. This material consisted of peripheral blood, taken 28 days after the second AZD1222 dose. The receptors come from an adult who received the AZD1222 COVID-19 vaccine.

The genes are TRBV6-2 or TRBV6-3 and TRBJ1-5, with 9 bases that match TRBD1. CDR1 is MNHEY, CDR2 SVGEGT, per germline. The CDR3 consists of 15 residues. The V gene end was trimmed by 1 base and the J gene end by 7 bases; junction bases not matched to a gene: 5. CDR3 loop: CASSYYTDRGQPQHF. CDR3 nucleotide sequence: TGTGCCAGCAGTTACTATACGGACAGGGGACAGCCCCAGCATTTT.

V usage is TRBV9 and J usage is TRBJ1-1, with D hard to call. The CDR3 length is 11 residues. V lost 5 bases, J lost 7 bases, and 9 bases lay in between. CDR1 and CDR2 (germline): SGDLS, YYNGEE. Written as DNA, the CDR3 is TGTGCCAGCAGGTCGGGGAGTGAAGCTTTCTTT. Translated: CASRSGSEAFF. The whole variable domain, filled in from reference TRBV9 and TRBJ1-1, reads DSGVTQTPKHLITATGQRVTLRCSPRSGDLSVYWYQQSLDQGLQFLIQYYNGEERAKGNILERFSAQQFPDLHSELNLSSLELGDSALYFCASRSGSEAFFGQGTRLTVV.

CDR3 in DNA: TGTGCCAGCAGCTCCGGGACAGCCCAAGAGACCCAGTACTTC. Its translation: CASSSGTAQETQYF. This chain uses TRBV5-4 with TRBJ2-5, with 7 bases identical to TRBD1. From germline, CDR1 is SGHNT and CDR2 YYREEE (reference sequence). V was pared by 3 bases and J by 1 base, with 3 bases of the junction left unmatched. The CDR3 sequence is 14 residues long.

This chain connects TRBV4-2 to TRBJ1-1, with D tentatively TRBD1 (5 bases). This CDR3 contains 14 residues. V was cut by 7 bases and J by 3 bases, with 15 bases left in between. The V gene's germline CDR1 is LGHNA and CDR2 YNFKEQ. CDR3 DNA sequence: TGTGCCAGCACTAAATCAGGGACCTACACTGAAGCTTTCTTT. This sequence encodes CASTKSGTYTEAFF.

This chain connects TRBV5-6 to TRBJ1-2, with a possible D match to TRBD1 (5 bases). The germline gives CDR1 SGHDT, CDR2 YYEEEE. V was trimmed by 2 bases and J by 4 bases, leaving 15 bases between them. There are 15 residues in the CDR3. The CDR3 region has the DNA TGTGCCAGCAGCTTCGGGCTCCGGGGCGCCTATGGCTACACCTTC. Translation gives CASSFGLRGAYGYTF.

The chain combines TRBV5-1 with TRBJ1-2; no clear D. V lost 0 bases to trimming and J lost 8 bases, with 11 bases between them. This CDR3 has 13 amino acids. Germline-derived CDR1 and CDR2 are SGHRS and YFSETQ. The CDR3 region has the DNA TGCGCCAGCAGCTTGGGTCAGGACGACGGCTACACCTTC. Residues: CASSLGQDDGYTF.

The count of this clone is one. This chain uses TRBV2 with TRBJ1-1; no reliable D call. CDR1 and CDR2 from the germline V gene are SNHLY and FYNNEI. The CDR3 totals 15 residues. The V and J ends lost 6 bases and 0 bases respectively, with 14 bases between them. The CDR3 DNA follows: TGTGCCAGCAGCGGGGTAGCCAGAATGAACACTGAAGCTTTCTTT. Translated: CASSGVARMNTEAFF.

The chain uses TRBV6-5 and TRBJ2-1, with D tentatively TRBD2 (6 bases). Trimming removed 6 bases from V and 4 bases from J, with 13 bases in between. This CDR3 contains 14 residues. From germline, CDR1 is MNHEY and CDR2 SVGAGI. The CDR3 loop reads CASRLRTIYNEQFF. The CDR3 DNA sequence: TGTGCCAGCAGGCTAAGGACTATTTACAATGAGCAGTTCTTC.

The chain links TRBV9 to TRBJ1-1; D ambiguous. V gave up 2 bases and J gave up 3 bases, with 11 bases separating them. Germline V gives CDR1 SGDLS, CDR2 YYNGEE. This CDR3 is 14 amino acids long. CDR3 DNA: TGTGCCAGCAGCGTGGGCTGGTCAGACACTGAAGCTTTCTTT. This encodes CASSVGWSDTEAFF.

The chain uses TRBV19 and TRBJ1-4; 9 bases align to TRBD1. Germline CDR1 and CDR2: LNHDA and SQIVND (reference sequence). The CDR3 is 15 residues long. The junction had 7 bases not matched to a gene; V was cut back by 3 bases and J by 8 bases. DNA for the CDR3: TGTGCCAGTAGTATTCGCAGGACAGGGGCCGAAAAACTGTTTTTT. This gives the protein CASSIRRTGAEKLFF.

V gene TRBV2 combines with J gene TRBJ1-1; D gene uncertain. Germline assignment: CDR1 SNHLY and CDR2 FYNNEI. CDR3 length: 15 amino acids. The V end was cut by 8 bases, the J end by 6 bases, with 22 bases between. The DNA for the CDR3 is TGTGCCAGCTCCAATGCTGGGGTCTCGTCCGCTGAAGCTTTCTTT. As protein: CASSNAGVSSAEAFF.

The chain combines TRBV7-9 with TRBJ2-2; the match to TRBD1 covers 7 bases. Trimming removed 5 bases from V and 3 bases from J; junction bases left unmatched: 12. Germline loops: CDR1 SEHNR, CDR2 FQNEAQ (reference sequence). The CDR3 sequence is 17 residues long. The CDR3 DNA sequence: TGTGCCAGCAGCCGTAAATCCGGGACAGCGGACACCGGGGAGCTGTTTTTT. Translating it yields CASSRKSGTADTGELFF. Looking up the rest from reference TRBV7-9 and TRBJ2-2 gives the full variable domain: DTGVSQNPRHKITKRGQNVTFRCDPISEHNRLYWYRQTLGQGPEFLTYFQNEAQLEKSRLLSDRFSAERPKGSFSTLEIQRTEQGDSAMYLCASSRKSGTADTGELFFGEGSRLTVL.

The chain is built from TRBV2 and TRBJ1-2; D gene unclear. Germline lookup yields CDR1 SNHLY and CDR2 FYNNEI. This CDR3 has 11 amino acids. Trimming shortened V by 4 bases and J by 2 bases, and 2 bases separated the two germline ends. CDR3 in DNA: TGTGCCAGCAGTGTAAACTATGGCTACACCTTC. This encodes CASSVNYGYTF.

The chain carries TRBV19 and TRBJ1-4; 9 bases map to TRBD1. The CDR3 contains 15 residues. The V and J ends lost 9 bases and 8 bases, in that order; junction bases with no gene match: 13. Germline V gene lookup returns CDR1 LNHDA and CDR2 SQIVND (reference sequence). Here the CDR3 DNA reads TGTGCCAGCAATCCGGGACAGGGTTTCGTCGAAAAACTGTTTTTT. It codes for CASNPGQGFVEKLFF. The full variable domain, its missing parts supplied by reference TRBV19 and TRBJ1-4, is DGGITQSPKYLFRKEGQNVTLSCEQNLNHDAMYWYRQDPGQGLRLIYYSQIVNDFQKGDIAEGYSVSREKKESFPLTVTSAQKNPTAFYLCASNPGQGFVEKLFFGSGTQLSVL.

CDR3 bases: TGTGCCAGCAGCTCCGACGGACAGGGGGCTAAAAAACTGTTTTTT. Translated, it gives CASSSDGQGAKKLFF. J is TRBJ1-4 and V is TRBV7-6, with 11 bases fitting TRBD1. The CDR3 totals 15 residues. Trimming cost V 4 bases and J 9 bases; bases outside gene matches: 7. Looked up from germline, CDR1 is SGHVS and CDR2 is FNYEAQ.